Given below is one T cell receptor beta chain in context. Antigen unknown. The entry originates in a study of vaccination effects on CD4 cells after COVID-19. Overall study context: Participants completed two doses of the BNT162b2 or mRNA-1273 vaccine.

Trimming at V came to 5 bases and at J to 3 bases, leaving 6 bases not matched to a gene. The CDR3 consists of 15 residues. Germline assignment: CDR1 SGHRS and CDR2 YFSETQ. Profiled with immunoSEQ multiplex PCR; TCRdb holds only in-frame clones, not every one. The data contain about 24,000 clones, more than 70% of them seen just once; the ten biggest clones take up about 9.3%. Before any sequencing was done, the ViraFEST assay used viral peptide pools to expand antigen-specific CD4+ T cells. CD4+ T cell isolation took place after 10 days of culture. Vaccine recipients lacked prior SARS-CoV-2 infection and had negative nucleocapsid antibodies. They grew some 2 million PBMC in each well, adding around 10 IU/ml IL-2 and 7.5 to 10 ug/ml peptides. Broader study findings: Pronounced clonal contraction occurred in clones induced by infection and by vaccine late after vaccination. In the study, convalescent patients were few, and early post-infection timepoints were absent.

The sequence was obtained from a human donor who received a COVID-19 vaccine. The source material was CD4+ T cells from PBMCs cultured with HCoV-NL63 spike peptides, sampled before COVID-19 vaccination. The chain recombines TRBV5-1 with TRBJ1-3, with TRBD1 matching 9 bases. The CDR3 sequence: CASSSGQGYGNTIYF. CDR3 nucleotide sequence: TGCGCCAGCAGTTCGGGACAGGGTTATGGAAACACCATATATTTT.